Listed below are T cell receptor beta chains from one sample, sequenced in a study of T-cell reconstitution after alpha-beta-depleted transplantation in children. TCRdb reprocessed the PCR reads via MiXCR and lists one record per CDR3 protein. Among 490,000 or so distinct CDR3 sequences listed, around an eighth were seen once. The material sequenced was PBMCs from the stem cell graft donor, taken from the stem cell graft. The receptors come from a human donor who donated a stem cell graft to a child with combined immunodeficiency. Each CDR3 is given without its conserved first and last residue. The order of the fields is J gene, V gene, CDR3 protein.

TRBJ2-7	TRBV7-9	ASSIGTIYEQY
TRBJ2-2	TRBV7-7	ASSLVGPYTGELF
TRBJ2-3	TRBV4-2	ASSQGDFSTDTQY
TRBJ1-2	TRBV20-1	SAHGGRGRNGYT
TRBJ2-1	TRBV29-1	SVEGGEGGGSLDEQF
TRBJ1-4	TRBV7-9	ASTSGGNEELF
TRBJ2-3	TRBV20-1	SASRLAGGPDTQY
TRBJ2-7	TRBV4-3	ASSQAPDRTYEQY
TRBJ1-2	TRBV6-1	ASSKDRVDGYT
TRBJ2-1	TRBV6-5	ASSKLAGEYNEQF
TRBJ2-1	TRBV29-1	SVVSLAGEF
TRBJ2-4	TRBV7-2	ASSQEQGMNIQY
TRBJ2-1	TRBV7-8	ASSLERGDEQF
TRBJ2-2	TRBV5-6	ASSFKGVELF
TRBJ1-6	TRBV6-5	ASSYSPDNSPLH
TRBJ2-2	TRBV6-5	ASSYSVQVGELF
TRBJ1-1	TRBV7-9	ASSLPYKDRPTLNTEAF
TRBJ2-2	TRBV28	ASSLASGRETGELF
TRBJ2-3	TRBV12-3/TRBV12-4	ASRAGGSGDTQY
TRBJ2-1	TRBV7-9	ASSSPGQGNNEQF
TRBJ2-7	TRBV20-1	SARERGRLAYEQY
TRBJ1-2	TRBV6-5	ASSYGSIANYGYT
TRBJ2-1	TRBV12-3/TRBV12-4	ASSLKAGGHYNEQF
TRBJ2-7	TRBV5-1	ASGWGGDEQY
TRBJ2-5	TRBV6-1	ASSLSGRLETQY
TRBJ2-1	TRBV29-1	SVAFRQVVGNEQF